These 20 T cell receptor beta chains were sequenced from one sample in a study of T cell clonality in common variable immunodeficiency. Generated by immunoSEQ multiplex PCR, the TCRdb table keeps only in-frame clones and is missing some. In total the sample includes tens of thousands of clones, none of them seen once. Sequencing input: peripheral blood mononuclear cells. These receptors originate from a person between 18 and 70 years old in good health.

This clone was seen repeatedly, ten times or more. This CDR3 is CASSPRARLDEQFF. CDR3 bases read: TGTGCCAGCAGCCCCCGAGCTCGTCTAGATGAG. The V and J genes are TRBV11-2 and TRBJ2-1; D gene ambiguous. The read halts 3 residues ahead of the CDR3 end, with the missing end drawn from the germline J gene. The CDR3 is 14 amino acids. Germline lookup yields CDR1 SGHAT and CDR2 FQNNGV. V lost 5 bases and J lost 8, with 16 bases in between.

This clone was picked up many times. The read terminates 3 residues before the CDR3 end, so the remaining end is supplied by the germline J gene. V gene TRBV7-3 combines with J gene TRBJ2-1, with 7 bases lining up with TRBD1. The CDR3 contains 17 residues. Germline CDR1 is SGHTA and CDR2 is FQGTGA. Losses at the gene ends were 4 bases for V and 4 bases for J; bases not matched to a gene: 13. The part of the CDR3 DNA that was read is TGTGCCAGCAGCTCAACTACAGGGGATGCCACTTACAATGAG. This sequence encodes CASSSTTGDATYNE. The whole CDR3 protein reads CASSSTTGDATYNEQFF.

This clone came up many times. The CDR3 extends 3 residues past the end of the read, so its final part is completed from the germline J gene. The chain carries TRBV3-1 (or the pseudogene TRBV3-2) and TRBJ2-7; D is uncertain. Looked up from germline, CDR1 is LGHDT and CDR2 is YNNKEL (reference sequence). CDR3 length: 16 amino acids. Trimming cost V 5 bases and J 3 bases, with 20 bases left between them. The CDR3 sequence: CASSTKPLRSHYEQYF. The CDR3 bases that were read are TGTGCCAGCAGCACAAAGCCTCTCAGGTCCCACTACGAG.

This clone appeared many times. Read data end 3 residues before the CDR3 end; the end is taken from the germline J gene. The chain employs TRBV24-1 and TRBJ2-5, with a tentative D call TRBD2 (7 bases). Germline CDR1 KGHDR, CDR2 SFDVKD. This CDR3 is built from 15 residues. V was shortened by 3 bases and J by 5 bases, with 15 bases between the two germline ends. CDR3 DNA, as far as it was read: TGTGCCACCAGTGATCCCTTACAGGGAGGGGAGACC. Translating it yields CATSDPLQGGET. The whole CDR3 region reads CATSDPLQGGETQYF.

This clone was observed many times. The CDR3 is cut off 3 residues early in the read; its end comes from the germline J gene. The V and J genes are TRBV30 and TRBJ1-5, with 9 nucleotides matching TRBD1. The CDR3 totals 13 residues. Trimming at V came to 1 base and at J to 9 bases, leaving 4 bases not matched to a gene. The V gene's germline CDR1 is GTSNPN and CDR2 SVGIG (reference sequence). The CDR3 spells CAWSGDRARPQHF. The CDR3 bases that were read are TGTGCCTGGAGTGGGGACAGGGCTCGGCCC.

This clone was seen repeatedly, ten times or more. Read sequence stops 3 residues before the CDR3 end, and the germline J gene provides the missing end. The genes are TRBV2 and TRBJ2-7; TRBD1 matches at 7 bases. The CDR3 has 15 residues. The V segment lost 4 bases and the J segment 3 bases; nucleotides outside the gene matches: 9. Germline V lookup: CDR1 SNHLY, CDR2 FYNNEI. CDR3 sequence: CASSAYGAGGYEQYF. The DNA read from the CDR3 is TGTGCCAGCAGTGCATACGGGGCAGGGGGCTACGAG.

This clone was picked up many times. The sequence runs out 3 residues before the end of the CDR3; the remainder is reconstructed from the germline J gene. This chain links TRBV7-3 with TRBJ2-1; TRBD1 matches at 10 bases. This CDR3 spans 19 amino acids. V was clipped by 0 bases and J by 8 bases; unmatched bases: 16. CDR1 and CDR2 (germline): SGHTA, FQGTGA. CDR3 bases read: TGTGCCAGCAGCTTAACCTCCGGACAGGGGGGTGCCCAAATCTATGAG. Amino acids: CASSLTSGQGGAQIYE. The CDR3 in full is CASSLTSGQGGAQIYEQFF.

This clone has a count of ten or more. The CDR3 end falls 3 residues outside the read, so it is completed with the germline J gene. The rearrangement links TRBV11-2 to TRBJ1-2; D remains ambiguous. Germline CDR1 SGHAT, CDR2 FQNNGV. V was clipped by 1 base and J by 0 bases, with 9 bases between them. The CDR3 covers 15 residues. The chain's CDR3 is CASSLVRAPNYGYTF. The DNA read from the CDR3 is TGTGCCAGCAGCTTAGTGAGGGCCCCTAACTATGGC.

This clone was recorded many times. CDR3: CASSTGEAGYNEQFF. CDR3 bases read: TGTGCCAGCAGCACAGGGGAGGCAGGCTACAATGAG. The V call is TRBV6-2 or TRBV6-3, the J call TRBJ2-1; TRBD1 is a possible D gene (7 bases). The CDR3 end lies 3 residues beyond the end of the read and is filled in from the germline J gene. This CDR3 region has 15 residues. Trimming removed 6 bases at V and 3 bases at J, with 15 bases between. CDR1 MNHEY and CDR2 SVGEGT come from the germline V gene.

Many counts were recorded for this clone. The read gets to within 3 residues of the CDR3 end, and the germline J gene fills in the rest. This chain connects TRBV20-1 to TRBJ2-5; weak D call: TRBD1 (5 bases). The CDR3 is made up of 11 amino acids. From germline, CDR1 is DFQATT and CDR2 SNEGSKA (reference sequence). Trimming removed 7 bases at V and 2 bases at J, with 8 bases between. Here the CDR3 reads CSVHRQETQYF. CDR3 DNA (partial): TGCAGTGTGCACAGGCAAGAGACC.

This clone occurred many times. The read finishes 3 residues shy of the CDR3 end, and the germline J gene is used to complete it. The rearrangement joins TRBV11-3 to TRBJ2-3; D is uncertain. This CDR3 has 13 residues. The V and J ends lost 1 base and 5 bases respectively, with 7 bases between them. Germline values: CDR1 SGHNT, CDR2 YENEEA. Here the CDR3 reads CASSLVAGDTQYF. Partial CDR3 DNA: TGTGCCAGCAGCTTAGTTGCCGGAGATACG.

This clone was recorded many times. The missing CDR3 end, 3 residues past where the read stops, is filled in from the germline J gene. The chain is built from TRBV4-1 and TRBJ2-3; 9 bases fit TRBD1. V gave up 0 bases and J gave up 8 bases; unmatched junction bases: 12. Germline V CDR1 and CDR2: MGHRA, YSYEKL. This CDR3 has 17 residues. The CDR3 reads CASSQDVGTGRNRTQYF. Incomplete CDR3 DNA: TGCGCCAGCAGCCAAGACGTTGGGACAGGGCGTAATCGTACG.

This clone came up many times. The read ends 3 residues before the CDR3 terminus; that terminus is restored from the germline J gene. The V call is TRBV10-1, the J call TRBJ2-7, with 12 bases lining up with TRBD2. Looked up from germline, CDR1 is WNHNN and CDR2 is SYGVQD (reference sequence). This CDR3 region has 16 residues. With 2 bases clipped from V and 5 bases from J, the junction kept 7 bases outside the gene matches. CDR3 DNA, as far as it was read: TGCGCCAGCAGTGAGACCCTGACTAGCGGGAGCAACGAG. It translates to CASSETLTSGSNE. The whole CDR3 region reads CASSETLTSGSNEQYF.

In regard to this clone: Read sequence stops 3 residues before the CDR3 end, and the germline J gene provides the missing end. V is TRBV18 and J is TRBJ2-4; D is unresolved. This CDR3 contains 17 residues. Deletions cut 0 bases from V and 0 bases from J, with 12 bases between. Germline CDR1 KGHSH, CDR2 LQKENI. Partial CDR3 DNA: TGTGCCAGCTCACCACCGGCAGGCATTTTAGCCAAAAACATT. It translates to CASSPPAGILAKNI. The complete CDR3 reads CASSPPAGILAKNIQYF.

This clone appeared many times. The read ends 3 residues before the CDR3 terminus; that terminus is restored from the germline J gene. This chain connects TRBV2 to TRBJ2-3; the match to TRBD2 covers 11 bases. The CDR3 contains 17 residues. Germline lookup yields CDR1 SNHLY and CDR2 FYNNEI. V was clipped by 3 bases and J by 0 bases; unmatched bases: 5. This CDR3 reads CASSDTSGSASTDTQYF. The sequenced CDR3 bases are TGTGCCAGCAGTGATACTAGCGGGAGCGCTAGCACAGATACG.

This clone appeared many times. Here the CDR3 reads CASSEALGRDEQYF. The covered CDR3 bases are TGTGCCAGCAGTGAAGCACTTGGCCGGGACGAG. J is TRBJ2-7 and V is TRBV6-1; D gene unclear. The read ends 3 residues shy of where the CDR3 ends; the end is completed using the germline J gene. V was shortened by 0 bases and J by 5 bases, with 11 bases between the two germline ends. Germline V gene data show CDR1 as MNHNS and CDR2 as SASEGT. The CDR3 spans 14 residues.

This clone was detected ten times or more. The CDR3 goes on 3 residues after the read ends, and that part is filled in from the germline J gene. The chain employs TRBV19 and TRBJ2-2; weak D call: TRBD2 (6 bases). The V end was cut by 10 bases, the J end by 5 bases, with 14 bases between. Germline CDR1 reads LNHDA; CDR2 reads SQIVND (reference sequence). The CDR3 is 13 residues long. The CDR3 bases that were read are TGTGCCATAATAGCGGCCAAAACCGGGGAG. It yields the protein CAIIAAKTGE. The CDR3 in its entirety is CAIIAAKTGELFF.

This clone was seen many times. The CDR3 goes on 3 residues after the read ends, and that part is filled in from the germline J gene. The genes are TRBV19 and TRBJ2-7; D might be TRBD2 (5 bases). The CDR3 loop spans 12 amino acids. Germline values: CDR1 LNHDA, CDR2 SQIVND (reference sequence). The ends were cut back, 8 bases at V and 3 bases at J, with 11 bases in the middle. CDR3 loop: CASSGLDYEQYF. CDR3 DNA, as far as it was read: TGTGCCAGTTCCGGACTGGACTACGAG.

The sample holds many counts of this clone. The CDR3 end is not reached by the read, which stops 3 residues before it; the germline J gene fills it in. The gene calls are TRBV20-1 and TRBJ2-7; a weak D match, TRBD1 (6 bases). Germline V gene sequence: CDR1 DFQATT, CDR2 SNEGSKA (reference sequence). This CDR3 has 13 amino acids. Partial CDR3 DNA: TGCAGCTTTTCCCCACAGGGTCTATACGAG. Its translation: CSFSPQGLYE. The entire CDR3 protein reads CSFSPQGLYEQYF.

This clone was counted many times. The missing CDR3 end, 3 residues past where the read stops, is filled in from the germline J gene. The chain joins TRBV2 to TRBJ2-1, with D perhaps TRBD2 (5 bases). Germline values: CDR1 SNHLY, CDR2 FYNNEI. Trimming took 5 bases from V and 7 from J, leaving 9 bases between them. The CDR3 extends over 12 amino acids. CDR3 residues: CASSLGGNEQFF. The part of the CDR3 DNA that was read is TGTGCCAGCAGTTTGGGCGGGAATGAG.